The 3 T cell receptor beta chains below were found in one sample sequenced in a study of beta chain features in type 1 diabetes. Reverse transcription of all isolated RNA meant that expressed TCRB transcripts were sequenced. The method was immunoSEQ multiplex PCR; TCRdb's version includes in-frame clones alone and lacks a portion of them. The sample shows 150,000 to 180,000 clones, about 8.1% of them seen only once. Input material: central memory CD4+ T cells from blood. The receptors were sampled from a man between 18 and 29 years old in good health.

This clone was counted a few times. The chain links TRBV6-6 to TRBJ2-3; maybe TRBD1 (6 bases). V was shortened by 6 bases and J by 0 bases, with 16 bases between the two germline ends. CDR3 length: 16 residues. Germline CDR1 reads MNHNY; CDR2 reads SVGAGI (reference sequence). In DNA form, the CDR3 reads TGTGCCAGCAGCCGGAGGACAGTCGCAAGCACAGATACGCAGTATTTT. Protein: CASSRRTVASTDTQYF.

This clone was detected a few times. The V gene is TRBV7-8, the J gene TRBJ2-7; 10 nucleotides match TRBD1. The junction had 14 bases not matched to a gene; V was cut back by 5 bases and J by 7 bases. Germline assignment: CDR1 SGHVS and CDR2 FQNEAQ. The CDR3 runs 16 residues. CDR3 region: CASSPRDRGFPGEQYF. The CDR3 nucleotides are TGTGCCAGCAGCCCCAGGGACAGGGGATTCCCGGGGGAGCAGTACTTC. The complete variable domain, with remaining parts taken from reference TRBV7-8 and TRBJ2-7, reads GAGVSQSPRYKVAKRGQDVALRCDPISGHVSLFWYQQALGQGPEFLTYFQNEAQLDKSGLPSDRFFAERPEGSVSTLKIQRTQQEDSAVYLCASSPRDRGFPGEQYFGPGTRLTVT.

The table lists this clone with a few counts. This chain connects TRBV5-6 to TRBJ2-2; no clear D. The CDR3 sequence is 13 residues long. The germline V gene encodes CDR1 SGHDT and CDR2 YYEEEE. V lost 1 base and J 6 bases, leaving 7 bases between the germline ends. The CDR3 region is CASSLPGPGELFF. CDR3 DNA: TGTGCCAGCAGCTTGCCAGGCCCCGGGGAGCTGTTTTTT.